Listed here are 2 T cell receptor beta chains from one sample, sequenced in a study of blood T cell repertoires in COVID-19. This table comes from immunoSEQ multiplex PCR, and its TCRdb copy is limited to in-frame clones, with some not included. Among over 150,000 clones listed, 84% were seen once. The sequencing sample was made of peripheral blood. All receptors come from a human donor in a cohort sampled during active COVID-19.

CDR3 in amino acids: CASSLFQSTNEKLFF. The CDR3 nucleotides read TGTGCCAGCAGTTTATTCCAGTCAACTAATGAAAAACTGTTTTTT. This chain uses TRBV28 with TRBJ1-4; D is ambiguous. V lost 1 base and J lost 0, with 6 bases in between. This CDR3 has 15 amino acids. Germline V gene sequence: CDR1 MDHEN, CDR2 SYDVKM. Full variable domain (outside the CDR3, taken from reference TRBV28 and TRBJ1-4): DVKVTQSSRYLVKRTGEKVFLECVQDMDHENMFWYRQDPGLGLRLIYFSYDVKMKEKGDIPEGYSVSREKKERFSLILESASTNQTSMYLCASSLFQSTNEKLFFGSGTQLSVL.

This CDR3 reads CASRAQGKADTQYF. In nucleotides, the CDR3 is TGTGCCAGCAGGGCTCAGGGGAAAGCAGATACGCAGTATTTT. The rearrangement links TRBV6-5 to TRBJ2-3; perhaps TRBD1 as D (6 bases). Germline values: CDR1 MNHEY, CDR2 SVGAGI. This CDR3 contains 14 residues. Trimming cost V 6 bases and J 4 bases, with 14 bases left between them.